The 25 T cell receptor beta chains below all came from one sample that was sequenced in a study of blood T cell repertoires in COVID-19. Data came from immunoSEQ multiplex PCR; TCRdb stores just in-frame clones and leaves some out. The sample has about 160,000 clones, 77% seen once. The sample was peripheral blood. These receptors originate from an older man with acute or convalescent COVID-19.

This chain connects TRBV6-2 or TRBV6-3 to TRBJ2-1; 8 bases match TRBD2. V was pared by 1 base and J by 0 bases, with 5 bases of the junction left unmatched. Germline lookup yields CDR1 MNHEY and CDR2 SVGEGT. The CDR3 is made up of 17 amino acids. CDR3 nucleotide sequence: TGTGCCAGCAGTTACTTCTCTAGCGGGCTCTCCTACAATGAGCAGTTCTTC. Its protein product is CASSYFSSGLSYNEQFF.

J is TRBJ2-3 and V is TRBV24-1; TRBD1 matches 10 bases. The CDR3 loop spans 12 amino acids. CDR1 is KGHDR and CDR2 is SFDVKD in the germline V gene. Trimming at V came to 4 bases and at J to 13 bases, leaving 4 bases not matched to a gene. In DNA form, the CDR3 reads TGTGCCACCAGTGAGGGACAGGGGTCCGAGTATTTT. It encodes CATSEGQGSEYF.

This chain joins TRBV5-4 and TRBJ2-7, with 8 bases aligning to TRBD1. Germline assignment: CDR1 SGHNT and CDR2 YYREEE (reference sequence). Trimming removed 2 bases from V and 6 bases from J; junction bases left unmatched: 13. This CDR3 is 16 amino acids long. CDR3 bases: TGTGCCAGCAGCTTACCCCCGGGACAGGCGGTTTCCGAGCAGTACTTC. It yields the protein CASSLPPGQAVSEQYF.

The chain uses TRBV12-3 or TRBV12-4 and TRBJ2-7; no definite D call. The CDR3 covers 11 residues. V gave up 5 bases and J gave up 2 bases, with 4 bases separating them. The CDR3 here is CASSRPYEQYF. The CDR3 nucleotides read TGTGCCAGCAGTCGTCCCTACGAGCAGTACTTC.

This sequence joins TRBV14 and TRBJ1-1; 9 bases match TRBD1. Unmatched junction bases numbered 1, after V lost 4 bases and J lost 4 bases. The CDR3 has 13 residues. Germline V CDR1 and CDR2: SGHDN, FVKESK. CDR3 loop: CASSPGQGTEAFF. CDR3 DNA sequence: TGTGCCAGCAGCCCGGGACAGGGCACTGAAGCTTTCTTT.

The chain carries TRBV5-1 and TRBJ2-1, with 11 nucleotides matching TRBD1. The trim removed 1 base at V and 7 bases at J, leaving 4 bases unmatched. The CDR3 contains 15 residues. The V gene's germline CDR1 is SGHRS and CDR2 YFSETQ. DNA of the CDR3: TGCGCCAGCAGCTTGCCAGGGACAGGGGGGAATGAGCAGTTCTTC. Translated: CASSLPGTGGNEQFF. Variable domain in full (rest from reference TRBV5-1 and TRBJ2-1): KAGVTQTPRYLIKTRGQQVTLSCSPISGHRSVSWYQQTPGQGLQFLFEYFSETQRNKGNFPGRFSGRQFSNSRSEMNVSTLELGDSALYLCASSLPGTGGNEQFFGPGTRLTVL.

V usage is TRBV6-1 and J usage is TRBJ1-4, with D perhaps matching TRBD1 (6 bases). Germline lookup yields CDR1 MNHNS and CDR2 SASEGT. The ends were cut back, 0 bases at V and 7 bases at J, with 15 bases in the middle. The CDR3 totals 16 residues. CDR3 DNA sequence: TGTGCCAGCAGTGAAGCGTGGGCGGGGGCAGGTGAAAAACTGTTTTTT. It translates to CASSEAWAGAGEKLFF.

The chain combines TRBV12-5 with TRBJ2-7, with 7 bases matching TRBD2. Germline V lookup: CDR1 LGHNT, CDR2 FRNRAP. The J segment lost 5 bases and the V segment lost 2 bases, leaving 6 bases of the junction unmatched. This CDR3 has 14 residues. The CDR3 reads CASGLMAGANEQYF. The CDR3 coding sequence is TGTGCTAGTGGTTTGATGGCGGGAGCTAACGAGCAGTACTTC.

The rearrangement uses TRBV19 and TRBJ2-7; D may be TRBD2 (5 bases). V lost 5 bases, J lost 0 bases, and 5 bases lay in between. This CDR3 contains 12 residues. The V gene's germline CDR1 is LNHDA and CDR2 SQIVND (reference sequence). In nucleotides, the CDR3 is TGTGCCAGTAGTGAGGGCTCCTACGAGCAGTACTTC. This translates into CASSEGSYEQYF. The full variable domain, its missing parts supplied by reference TRBV19 and TRBJ2-7, is DGGITQSPKYLFRKEGQNVTLSCEQNLNHDAMYWYRQDPGQGLRLIYYSQIVNDFQKGDIAEGYSVSREKKESFPLTVTSAQKNPTAFYLCASSEGSYEQYFGPGTRLTVT.

This clone showed up just a few times. This chain links TRBV11-3 with TRBJ2-7, with 7 bases identical to TRBD2. Trimming at V came to 2 bases and at J to 4 bases, leaving 5 bases not matched to a gene. Germline V lookup: CDR1 SGHNT, CDR2 YENEEA. The CDR3 covers 14 residues. This CDR3 reads CASSLTGGAYEQYF. CDR3 in DNA: TGTGCCAGCAGCTTAACGGGGGGTGCTTACGAGCAGTACTTC.

The chain carries TRBV6-5 and TRBJ2-3; tentative D call: TRBD1 (6 bases). The germline CDR1 and CDR2 sequences are MNHEY and SVGAGI. This CDR3 has 16 amino acids. Trimming pared 2 bases from V and 0 bases from J, leaving 12 bases between. This CDR3 is CASSYDGQTSTDTQYF. CDR3 sequence (DNA): TGTGCCAGCAGTTACGACGGACAGACCAGCACAGATACGCAGTATTTT.

The gene calls are TRBV7-9 and TRBJ1-2, with D maybe TRBD1 (6 bases). This CDR3 has 11 residues. V was shortened by 7 bases and J by 4 bases, with 7 bases between the two germline ends. Germline values: CDR1 SEHNR, CDR2 FQNEAQ (reference sequence). The CDR3, as DNA: TGTGCCAGCACGGACAGCTATGGCTACACCTTC. It is translated as CASTDSYGYTF.

The chain carries TRBV9 and TRBJ1-2, with D perhaps TRBD1 (5 bases). From germline, CDR1 is SGDLS and CDR2 YYNGEE. The CDR3 runs to 16 residues. Trimming cost V 0 bases and J 8 bases, with 20 bases left between them. The CDR3 DNA sequence: TGTGCCAGCAGCGTAGGTCTGGGGGGAAGGAGTGAAGGCTACACCTTC. Amino acids: CASSVGLGGRSEGYTF.

This clone was recorded a few times. The chain couples TRBV10-2 to TRBJ2-7; D possibly corresponds to TRBD2 (5 bases). The V gene lost 4 bases and the J gene lost 5 bases, with 9 bases spanning the gap. The CDR3 runs 12 residues. The germline V gene encodes CDR1 WSHSY and CDR2 SAAADI. CDR3 loop: CASSVIAHEQYF. The CDR3 region has the DNA TGCGCCAGCAGTGTTATAGCGCACGAGCAGTACTTC.

This clone was seen a handful of times. The rearrangement uses TRBV12-3 or TRBV12-4 and TRBJ2-5, with a possible D match to TRBD1 (5 bases). V was shortened by 6 bases and J by 4 bases, with 12 bases between the two germline ends. The CDR3 contains 13 residues. CDR3: CASSPGQGETQYF. Here the CDR3 DNA reads TGTGCCAGCAGCCCTGGACAAGGAGAGACCCAGTACTTC.

The rearrangement links TRBV11-2 to TRBJ1-1; no reliable D call. Trimming took off 6 bases at V and 1 base at J, with 9 bases between the two ends. Germline lookup yields CDR1 SGHAT and CDR2 FQNNGV. CDR3 size: 13 residues. CDR3 sequence: CASRWAGNTEAFF. CDR3 bases: TGTGCCAGCAGGTGGGCCGGGAACACTGAAGCTTTCTTT.

V gene TRBV2 combines with J gene TRBJ2-1; D might be TRBD2 (5 bases). CDR3 length: 13 residues. Per germline, CDR1 SNHLY and CDR2 FYNNEI. The V and J ends lost 8 bases and 0 bases respectively, with 8 bases between them. The CDR3, as DNA: TGTGCCAGCTCGGGGAGCTCCTACAATGAGCAGTTCTTC. Its translation: CASSGSSYNEQFF.

The gene calls are TRBV28 and TRBJ1-1; D call uncertain. Germline CDR1 MDHEN, CDR2 SYDVKM. V was trimmed by 5 bases and J by 5 bases, leaving 15 bases between them. This CDR3 has 14 amino acids. This chain's CDR3 is CASSALLERTEAFF. CDR3 in DNA: TGTGCCAGCAGTGCCCTATTAGAGAGAACTGAAGCTTTCTTT. The entire variable domain, with the rest obtained from reference TRBV28 and TRBJ1-1, is as follows: DVKVTQSSRYLVKRTGEKVFLECVQDMDHENMFWYRQDPGLGLRLIYFSYDVKMKEKGDIPEGYSVSREKKERFSLILESASTNQTSMYLCASSALLERTEAFFGQGTRLTVV.

This clone showed up just a few times. The CDR3 DNA reads TGCGCCAGCAGTCCAGGGGCAACCTCCTACTTGAACACTGAAGCTTTCTTT. Translating it yields CASSPGATSYLNTEAFF. The chain employs TRBV5-1 and TRBJ1-1, with D possibly being TRBD1 (6 bases). The CDR3 consists of 17 residues. V was cut by 5 bases and J by 0 bases, with 20 bases left in between. Germline V lookup: CDR1 SGHRS, CDR2 YFSETQ.

CDR3 protein: CASRLEGWGQPQHF. CDR3 bases: TGTGCCAGCAGGTTGGAGGGGTGGGGTCAGCCCCAGCATTTT. This chain joins TRBV28 and TRBJ1-5; perhaps TRBD1 as D (5 bases). The CDR3 runs to 14 residues. Trimming pared 6 bases from V and 6 bases from J, leaving 15 bases between. Germline CDR1 MDHEN, CDR2 SYDVKM.

V gene TRBV7-9 combines with J gene TRBJ2-5, with D possibly being TRBD1 (6 bases). The CDR3 runs to 15 residues. CDR1 SEHNR and CDR2 FQNEAQ come from the germline V gene (reference sequence). The V gene lost 5 bases and the J gene lost 1 base, with 14 bases spanning the gap. In DNA form, the CDR3 reads TGTGCCAGCAGCCGGACGGACAGCCGCCAAGAGACCCAGTACTTC. As protein: CASSRTDSRQETQYF.

The CDR3 nucleotides are TGTGCCAGCAGCCAAGGAGCGGGGGGGCCCGGGGAGCTGTTTTTT. Translating gives CASSQGAGGPGELFF. The chain recombines TRBV4-2 with TRBJ2-2, with 10 nucleotides matching TRBD2. V gave up 1 base and J gave up 6 bases; unmatched junction bases: 2. CDR1 LGHNA and CDR2 YNFKEQ come from the germline V gene. There are 15 residues in the CDR3.

V usage is TRBV2 and J usage is TRBJ2-1; no reliable D call. Germline V gene sequence: CDR1 SNHLY, CDR2 FYNNEI. Deletions cut 2 bases from V and 7 bases from J, with 3 bases between. This CDR3 contains 11 residues. CDR3 region: CASSERNEQFF. Written as DNA, the CDR3 is TGTGCCAGCAGTGAACGGAATGAGCAGTTCTTC. Full variable domain (remainder filled in from reference TRBV2 and TRBJ2-1): EPEVTQTPSHQVTQMGQEVILRCVPISNHLYFYWYRQILGQKVEFLVSFYNNEISEKSEIFDDQFSVERPDGSNFTLKIRSTKLEDSAMYFCASSERNEQFFGPGTRLTVL.

This chain joins TRBV29-1 and TRBJ2-2, with TRBD1 identical over 9 bases. V lost 0 bases and J lost 3; bases outside the gene matches: 14. The CDR3 spans 19 residues. Germline CDR1 SQVTM, CDR2 ANQGSEA. The CDR3 reads CSVEDSPGQGFGYTGELFF. DNA for the CDR3: TGCAGCGTTGAAGATTCCCCGGGACAGGGCTTCGGGTACACCGGGGAGCTGTTTTTT.

V usage is TRBV6-1 and J usage is TRBJ2-2, with TRBD2 matching 12 bases. The CDR3 spans 20 residues. CDR1 MNHNS and CDR2 SASEGT come from the germline V gene. V trimming: 1 base; J trimming: 0 bases; junction bases outside the gene matches: 9. The CDR3 is CASSEGSWTSGAANTGELFF. CDR3 sequence (DNA): TGTGCCAGCAGTGAAGGTAGTTGGACTAGCGGGGCCGCGAACACCGGGGAGCTGTTTTTT.